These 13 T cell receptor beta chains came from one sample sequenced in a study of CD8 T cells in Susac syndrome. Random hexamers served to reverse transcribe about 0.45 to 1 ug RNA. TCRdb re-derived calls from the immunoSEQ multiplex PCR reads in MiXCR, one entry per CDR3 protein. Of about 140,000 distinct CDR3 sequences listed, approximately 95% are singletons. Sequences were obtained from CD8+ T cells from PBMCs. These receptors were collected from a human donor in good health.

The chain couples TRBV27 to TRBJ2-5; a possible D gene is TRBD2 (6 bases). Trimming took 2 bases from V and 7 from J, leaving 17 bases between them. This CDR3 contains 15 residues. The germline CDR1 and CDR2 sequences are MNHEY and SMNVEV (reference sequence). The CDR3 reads CASSLSGPGASTQYF. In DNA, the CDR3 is TGTGCCAGCAGTTTAAGTGGGCCGGGAGCGTCGACCCAGTACTTC.

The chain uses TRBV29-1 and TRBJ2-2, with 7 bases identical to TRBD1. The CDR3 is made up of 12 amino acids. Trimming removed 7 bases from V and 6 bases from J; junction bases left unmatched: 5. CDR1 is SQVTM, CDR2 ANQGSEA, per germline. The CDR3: CSATGAPGELFF. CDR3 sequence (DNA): TGCAGCGCCACAGGGGCCCCCGGGGAGCTGTTTTTT.

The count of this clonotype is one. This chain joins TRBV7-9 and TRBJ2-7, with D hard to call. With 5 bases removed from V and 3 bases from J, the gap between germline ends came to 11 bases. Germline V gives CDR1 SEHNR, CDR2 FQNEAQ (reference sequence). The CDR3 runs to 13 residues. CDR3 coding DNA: TGTGCCAGCAGCGCTGGGGATCACTACGAGCAGTACTTC. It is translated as CASSAGDHYEQYF.

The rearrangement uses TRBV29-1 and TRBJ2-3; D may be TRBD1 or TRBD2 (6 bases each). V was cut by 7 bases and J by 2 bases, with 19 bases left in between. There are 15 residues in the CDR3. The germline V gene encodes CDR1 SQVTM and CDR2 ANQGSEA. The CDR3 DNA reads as TGCAGCGCCTCCACGAGGGGGGCCACCACAGATACGCAGTATTTT. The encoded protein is CSASTRGATTDTQYF.

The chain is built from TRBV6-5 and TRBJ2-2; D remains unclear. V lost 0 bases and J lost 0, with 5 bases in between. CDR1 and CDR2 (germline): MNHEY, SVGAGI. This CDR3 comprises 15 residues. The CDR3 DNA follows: TGTGCCAGCAGTTACTCCGACGCGAACACCGGGGAGCTGTTTTTT. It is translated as CASSYSDANTGELFF.

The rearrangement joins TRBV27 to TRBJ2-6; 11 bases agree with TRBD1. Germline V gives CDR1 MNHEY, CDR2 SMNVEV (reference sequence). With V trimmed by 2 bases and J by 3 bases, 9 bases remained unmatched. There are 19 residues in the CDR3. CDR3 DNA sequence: TGTGCCAGCAGTTTAAACCCGGGACAGGGGGTTGGTGGGGCCAACGTCCTGACTTTC. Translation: CASSLNPGQGVGGANVLTF.

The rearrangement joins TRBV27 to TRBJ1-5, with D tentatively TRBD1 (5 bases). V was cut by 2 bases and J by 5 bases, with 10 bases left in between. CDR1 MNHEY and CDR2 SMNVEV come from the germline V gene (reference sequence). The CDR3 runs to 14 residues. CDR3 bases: TGTGCCAGCAGTTTACACGGAGGGGATCAGCCCCAGCATTTT. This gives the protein CASSLHGGDQPQHF.

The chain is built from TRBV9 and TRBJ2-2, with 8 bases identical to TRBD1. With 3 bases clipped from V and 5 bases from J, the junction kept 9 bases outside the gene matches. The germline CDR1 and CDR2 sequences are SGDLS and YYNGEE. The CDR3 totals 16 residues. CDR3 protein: CASSGTGTGLTGELFF. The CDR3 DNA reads TGTGCCAGCAGCGGAACCGGGACAGGTTTAACCGGGGAGCTGTTTTTT.

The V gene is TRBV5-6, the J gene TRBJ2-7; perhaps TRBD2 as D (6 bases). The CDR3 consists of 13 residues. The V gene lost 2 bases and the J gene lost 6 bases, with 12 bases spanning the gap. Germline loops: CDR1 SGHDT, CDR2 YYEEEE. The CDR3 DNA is TGTGCCAGCAGCTTATCGGGAGAGGGCGAGCAGTACTTC. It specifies CASSLSGEGEQYF.

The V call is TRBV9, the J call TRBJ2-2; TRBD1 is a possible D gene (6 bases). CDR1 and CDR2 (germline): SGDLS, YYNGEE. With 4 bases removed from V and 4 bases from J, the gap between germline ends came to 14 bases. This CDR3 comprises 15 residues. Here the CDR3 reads CASSTGTTITGELFF. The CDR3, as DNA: TGTGCCAGCAGCACCGGGACAACTATCACCGGGGAGCTGTTTTTT.

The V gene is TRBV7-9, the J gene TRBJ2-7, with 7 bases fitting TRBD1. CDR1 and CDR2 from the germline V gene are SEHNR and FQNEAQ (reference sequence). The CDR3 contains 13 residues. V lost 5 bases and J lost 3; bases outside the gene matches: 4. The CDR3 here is CASSEGTVYEQYF. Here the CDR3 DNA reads TGTGCCAGCAGCGAAGGGACAGTCTACGAGCAGTACTTC.

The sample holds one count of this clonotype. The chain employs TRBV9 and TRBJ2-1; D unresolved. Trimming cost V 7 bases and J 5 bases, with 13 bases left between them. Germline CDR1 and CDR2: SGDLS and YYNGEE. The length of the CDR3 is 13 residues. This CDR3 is CASGPLLHNEQFF. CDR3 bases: TGTGCCAGCGGACCATTACTGCACAATGAGCAGTTCTTC.

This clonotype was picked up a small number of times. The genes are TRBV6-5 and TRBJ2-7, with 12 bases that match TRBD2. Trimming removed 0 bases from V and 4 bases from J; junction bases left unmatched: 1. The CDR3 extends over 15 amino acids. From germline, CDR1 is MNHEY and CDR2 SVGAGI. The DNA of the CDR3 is TGTGCCAGCAGTTACTCAGGGACTAGCGGGTACGAGCAGTACTTC. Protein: CASSYSGTSGYEQYF.